Reported below is one TCR beta chain. Its antigen is not known. The sample originates from a study of T cell responses to AZD1222 COVID-19 vaccine. On the study more broadly: Doses given second, at about 4 or about 12 weeks, were pooled.

Findings and caveats of the study: Seropositive at baseline were only six or seven AZD1222 recipients.

The assay was immunoSEQ multiplex PCR, and TCRdb's table has in-frame clones only and misses some. The sample yields 150,000 or so clones, over 85% seen once. The ends lost 4 bases at V and 6 bases at J; junction bases unmatched: 5. Germline V lookup: CDR1 KGHSH, CDR2 LQKENI. CDR3 length equals 15 residues. This specimen was peripheral blood, taken on day 0 of AZD1222 vaccination. The sequence derives from an adult in good health. The rearrangement uses TRBV18 and TRBJ2-1; TRBD2 aligns across 11 bases. The CDR3 nucleotides are TGTGCCAGCTCACTACTAGCGGGAGAGATCAATGAGCAGTTCTTC. It translates to CASSLLAGEINEQFF.